Below, 11 T cell receptor beta chains from the same sample are listed, as sequenced in a study of early T cells in non-severe SARS-CoV-2 infection. Each CDR3 protein is one row after TCRdb ran MiXCR on the 5' RACE reads. The top ten clones hold about 8% of a sample with 53,000 or so distinct CDR3 sequences, roughly 9.8% of them seen once. The specimen sequenced was whole blood. These receptors were taken from an adult who was a healthcare worker with PCR-confirmed SARS-CoV-2 infection or an uninfected control (not recorded which).

In its sample, this clonotype was seen many times. This rearrangement joins TRBV18 to TRBJ2-5, with unresolved D. The CDR3 covers 14 residues. From germline, CDR1 is KGHSH and CDR2 LQKENI. V shed 4 bases and J shed 5 bases, with 14 bases lying between them. The CDR3 region is CASSREGIRETQYF. In nucleotides, the CDR3 is TGTGCCAGCTCACGGGAAGGGATTCGGGAGACCCAGTACTTC.

This clonotype has at least ten counts. The CDR3 spells CASSGTGTGAYEQYF. The CDR3 DNA reads as TGTGCCAGCAGTGGAACCGGGACAGGGGCTTACGAGCAGTACTTC. V usage is TRBV25-1 and J usage is TRBJ2-7; 10 positions agree with TRBD1. Germline CDR1 is MGHDK and CDR2 is SYGVNS. CDR3 length equals 15 residues. V shed 4 bases and J 4 bases; nucleotides not matched to a gene: 7.

This clonotype was seen at least ten times. The CDR3 DNA is TGCAGCGTTGAGATAGTCCTACCAGCCTACAATGAGCAGTTCTTC. It yields the protein CSVEIVLPAYNEQFF. The chain uses TRBV29-1 and TRBJ2-1; D not resolved. V lost 3 bases and J 2 bases, leaving 14 bases between the germline ends. Looked up from germline, CDR1 is SQVTM and CDR2 is ANQGSEA. The CDR3 spans 15 residues.

A few counts support this clonotype. The genes are TRBV7-9 and TRBJ2-7, with D uncertain. Per germline, CDR1 SEHNR and CDR2 FQNEAQ (reference sequence). The V end was cut by 5 bases, the J end by 2 bases, with 25 bases between. CDR3 length: 18 residues. CDR3 sequence (DNA): TGTGCCAGCAGCCCCCCCTCCCTCCCGAGAACTTTAACCTACGAGCAGTACTTC. Translation: CASSPPSLPRTLTYEQYF.

In this sample, this clonotype turned up a few times. The chain recombines TRBV7-3 with TRBJ1-5; D ambiguous. This CDR3 is built from 13 residues. The V gene lost 4 bases and the J gene lost 9 bases, with 13 bases spanning the gap. Germline V gives CDR1 SGHTA, CDR2 FQGTGA. The CDR3 is CASSSEPGLPQHF. The DNA for the CDR3 is TGTGCCAGCAGCTCCGAACCCGGATTGCCCCAGCATTTT.

The V gene is TRBV27, the J gene TRBJ2-6, with unresolved D. V gave up 3 bases and J gave up 4 bases, with 7 bases separating them. There are 14 residues in the CDR3. The germline V gene encodes CDR1 MNHEY and CDR2 SMNVEV (reference sequence). The DNA of the CDR3 is TGTGCCAGCAGTTTGTTACCCGGGGCCAACGTCCTGACTTTC. Translated: CASSLLPGANVLTF.

The chain is built from TRBV11-2 and TRBJ2-6; the D gene is possibly TRBD1 (5 bases). Trimming took off 5 bases at V and 0 bases at J, with 17 bases between the two ends. The CDR3 loop spans 18 amino acids. Looked up from germline, CDR1 is SGHAT and CDR2 is FQNNGV. The CDR3 sequence: CASSPGPARTSGANVLTF. CDR3 bases: TGTGCCAGCAGCCCAGGGCCGGCCAGGACCTCTGGGGCCAACGTCCTGACTTTC.

This clonotype has at least ten counts. V gene TRBV29-1 combines with J gene TRBJ1-1; D unresolved. Per the germline V gene, CDR1 is SQVTM and CDR2 is ANQGSEA. The germline V and J ends were trimmed by 6 bases and 0 bases, with 8 bases remaining between them. The CDR3 runs to 12 residues. The CDR3, as DNA: TGCAGCGTGGGCGGATTGAACACTGAAGCTTTCTTT. This encodes CSVGGLNTEAFF.

This clonotype has at least ten counts. The chain carries TRBV29-1 and TRBJ1-2; 7 bases fit TRBD1. J was trimmed by 5 bases and V by 7 bases; bases with no gene match: 10. Germline V gene sequence: CDR1 SQVTM, CDR2 ANQGSEA. The CDR3 spans 13 residues. CDR3 bases: TGCAGCGCCCGGACAGGTTATCGGTATGGCTACACCTTC. Translated, it gives CSARTGYRYGYTF. Full variable domain (remainder filled in from reference TRBV29-1 and TRBJ1-2): SAVISQKPSRDICQRGTSLTIQCQVDSQVTMMFWYRQQPGQSLTLIATANQGSEATYESGFVIDKFPISRPNLTFSTLTVSNMSPEDSSIYLCSARTGYRYGYTFGSGTRLTVV.

V usage is TRBV2 and J usage is TRBJ1-1; D might be TRBD1 (5 bases). Germline CDR1 is SNHLY and CDR2 is FYNNEI. This CDR3 spans 15 amino acids. V was trimmed by 7 bases and J by 2 bases, leaving 17 bases between them. The CDR3 region is CASKGRAGPNTEAFF. CDR3 in DNA: TGTGCCAGCAAAGGCAGGGCAGGGCCAAACACTGAAGCTTTCTTT.

The chain combines TRBV7-9 with TRBJ1-4, with D tentatively TRBD1 (5 bases). The CDR3 loop spans 15 amino acids. Trimming left V 5 bases short and J 8 bases short, with 18 bases between. From germline, CDR1 is SEHNR and CDR2 FQNEAQ (reference sequence). The CDR3 sequence is CASSPEGISQEKLFF. The CDR3 DNA reads TGTGCCAGCAGCCCTGAGGGGATTAGTCAGGAAAAACTGTTTTTT.